These 12 T cell receptor beta chains were all obtained from the same sample, sequenced in a study of vaccination and CD4 T cells after COVID-19. Sample treatment: roughly 11-day PBMC culture with coronavirus spike peptide pools or control peptides (ViraFEST assay). Antigens of these TCRs are unknown. Sequenced with the Oncomine TCR Beta short-read assay was DNA taken from cultured CD4+ T cells. TCRdb passed the PCR reads through MiXCR, listing each CDR3 protein once. The sample includes under 6,500 distinct CDR3 sequences, 40% to 45% of them seen just once. Sequencing input: CD4+ T cells from blood, cultured in vitro. These receptor sequences come from a human donor who had recovered from COVID-19.

The chain is built from TRBV21-1 and TRBJ1-4; TRBD1 is the table's D call and was not checked against the DNA. TRBV21-1 has pseudogene status. CDR3 length equals 16 residues. The CDR3 sequence is CASSNDRGRGNEKLFF. CDR3 sequence (DNA): TGTGCCAGCAGCAATGACAGGGGGCGAGGTAATGAAAAACTGTTTTTT.

This clonotype was detected only a few times. The chain couples TRBV7-8 to TRBJ2-4; D might be TRBD2 (7 bases). Trimming took off 3 bases at V and 4 bases at J, with 25 bases between the two ends. The CDR3 consists of 19 residues. Germline V lookup: CDR1 SGHVS, CDR2 FQNEAQ. CDR3 protein: CASSFPLGEGRGEKNIQYF. DNA for the CDR3: TGTGCCAGCAGCTTTCCCCTAGGGGAGGGAAGGGGGGAGAAAAACATTCAGTACTTC.

The V call is TRBV6-2 or TRBV6-3, the J call TRBJ2-3, with 10 nucleotides matching TRBD2. This CDR3 is built from 16 residues. V dropped 4 bases and J dropped 9; count of bases not matched to a gene: 13. The germline V gene encodes CDR1 MNHEY and CDR2 SVGEGT. The DNA of the CDR3 is TGTGCCAGCAGTTCCGGAGGGAGTAGCGGGGGGAGGACGCAGTATTTT. Encoded protein: CASSSGGSSGGRTQYF.

This clonotype ranks as large. The genes are TRBV6-1 and TRBJ1-2; D is ambiguous. Germline values: CDR1 MNHNS, CDR2 SASEGT. Trimming cost V 4 bases and J 6 bases, with 12 bases left between them. This CDR3 contains 13 residues. CDR3 bases: TGTGCCAGCAGTGTCGGGATGAGGGATGGCTACACCTTC. Protein sequence: CASSVGMRDGYTF.

The sample holds a few counts of this clonotype. The rearrangement uses TRBV20-1 and TRBJ2-1; 12 bases map to TRBD2. The germline V gene has CDR1 DFQATT and CDR2 SNEGSKA (reference sequence). V lost 6 bases, J lost 0 bases, and 6 bases stayed unmatched. This CDR3 comprises 16 residues. CDR3 DNA sequence: TGCAGTGCCATTCTAGCGGGGGGGATCTCCTACAATGAGCAGTTCTTC. This sequence encodes CSAILAGGISYNEQFF.

In DNA form, the CDR3 reads TGCAGTGCTAGTTGGCTAAACACCGGGGAGCTGTTTTTT. Residues: CSASWLNTGELFF. V is TRBV20-1 and J is TRBJ2-2; D is ambiguous. Trimming removed 3 bases from V and 2 bases from J, with 7 bases in between. This CDR3 is built from 13 residues. Germline CDR1 and CDR2: DFQATT and SNEGSKA (reference sequence).

This clonotype was counted a few times. This rearrangement joins TRBV7-2 to TRBJ2-1; the match to TRBD2 covers 12 bases. CDR3 length: 15 residues. Germline V gene sequence: CDR1 SGHTA, CDR2 FQGNSA. V was pared by 2 bases and J by 9 bases, with 5 bases of the junction left unmatched. The CDR3 region is CASSLTRLAGVEQFF. CDR3 nucleotides: TGTGCCAGCAGCTTAACTCGACTAGCGGGGGTTGAGCAGTTCTTC.

This clonotype was detected only a few times. The V gene is TRBV11-3, the J gene TRBJ2-3, with a weak D call TRBD2 (5 bases). Germline values: CDR1 SGHNT, CDR2 YENEEA. This CDR3 region has 16 residues. V gave up 2 bases and J gave up 4 bases, with 16 bases separating them. This CDR3 reads CASSLQTGKAPDTQYF. In DNA, the CDR3 is TGTGCCAGCAGCTTACAAACGGGGAAAGCCCCAGATACGCAGTATTTT.

In this sample, this clonotype turned up a few times. In DNA, the CDR3 is TGCAGCGTTGATGAGGCAGGGGGCGCATATACGCAGTATTTT. Residues: CSVDEAGGAYTQYF. This chain joins TRBV29-1 and TRBJ2-3; 8 bases map to TRBD1. V was clipped by 3 bases and J by 7 bases; unmatched bases: 9. CDR3 length equals 14 residues. CDR1 is SQVTM, CDR2 ANQGSEA, per germline.

The J gene is TRBJ1-3, the V gene TRBV6-5; TRBD1 matches at 7 bases. The CDR3 length is 17 residues. Per the germline V gene, CDR1 is MNHEY and CDR2 is SVGAGI. The junction had 10 bases not matched to a gene; V was cut back by 1 base and J by 4 bases. The CDR3 coding sequence is TGTGCCAGCAGTTACTTGAGAAGGGGGCTAAGAGGAAACACCATATATTTT. Translating gives CASSYLRRGLRGNTIYF.

This rearrangement joins TRBV27 to TRBJ2-1; 10 nucleotides line up with TRBD2. The CDR3 extends over 15 amino acids. Germline loops: CDR1 MNHEY, CDR2 SMNVEV (reference sequence). Unmatched junction bases numbered 4, after V lost 4 bases and J lost 4 bases. The CDR3 DNA reads as TGTGCCAGCAGTTCGGGACTAGCGAATTACAATGAGCAGTTCTTC. This sequence encodes CASSSGLANYNEQFF.

This chain uses TRBV10-3 with TRBJ2-1; TRBD1 might be the D (5 bases). Per the germline V gene, CDR1 is ENHRY and CDR2 is SYGVKD. The CDR3 contains 15 residues. V gave up 6 bases and J gave up 7 bases, with 19 bases separating them. CDR3 in DNA: TGTGCCATCAGGGGAAGGGGCCATAGTGGGAATGAGCAGTTCTTC. This encodes CAIRGRGHSGNEQFF.